Shown below are 4 T cell receptor beta chains from a single sample sequenced in a study of blood T cell repertoires in COVID-19. Some clones are missing from TCRdb's copy, which holds only in-frame ones; the method was immunoSEQ multiplex PCR. In the table there are fewer than 200,000 clones, under 85% of which are singletons. Sequencing was performed on peripheral blood. The receptors originated from a man aged 60-69 years who had recovered from COVID-19.

The J gene is TRBJ2-7, the V gene TRBV6-1; 9 nucleotides align to TRBD2. The V segment lost 2 bases and the J segment 2 bases; nucleotides outside the gene matches: 4. The germline CDR1 and CDR2 sequences are MNHNS and SASEGT. The CDR3 has 15 residues. The CDR3 is CASSEWAGGAYEQYF. Written as DNA, the CDR3 is TGTGCCAGCAGTGAATGGGCGGGGGGGGCCTACGAGCAGTACTTC.

The rearrangement joins TRBV11-2 to TRBJ2-1; TRBD1 might be the D (6 bases). Looked up from germline, CDR1 is SGHAT and CDR2 is FQNNGV. V dropped 5 bases and J dropped 7 bases, with 18 bases sitting between them. The CDR3 runs 15 residues. CDR3 DNA: TGTGCCAGCAGCCTATCGCAGTATCAGGGGAATGAGCAGTTCTTC. It specifies CASSLSQYQGNEQFF.

The chain combines TRBV5-6 with TRBJ1-1; 11 positions match TRBD1. CDR1 and CDR2 from the germline V gene are SGHDT and YYEEEE. The trim removed 4 bases at V and 5 bases at J, leaving 4 bases unmatched. This CDR3 has 14 residues. This chain's CDR3 is CASSRTGGDTEAFF. DNA for the CDR3: TGTGCCAGCAGCAGGACAGGGGGCGATACTGAAGCTTTCTTT.

The chain uses TRBV19 and TRBJ2-5; possible D gene TRBD2, 6 bases. V was clipped by 3 bases and J by 4 bases, with 24 bases between them. Per the germline V gene, CDR1 is LNHDA and CDR2 is SQIVND (reference sequence). CDR3 length: 18 amino acids. The CDR3, as DNA: TGTGCCAGTAGTATGAGTCGTGGAGGGACGGGGTCGGGAGAGACCCAGTACTTC. It yields the protein CASSMSRGGTGSGETQYF. The full variable domain, with the rest looked up from reference TRBV19 and TRBJ2-5, is DGGITQSPKYLFRKEGQNVTLSCEQNLNHDAMYWYRQDPGQGLRLIYYSQIVNDFQKGDIAEGYSVSREKKESFPLTVTSAQKNPTAFYLCASSMSRGGTGSGETQYFGPGTRLLVL.